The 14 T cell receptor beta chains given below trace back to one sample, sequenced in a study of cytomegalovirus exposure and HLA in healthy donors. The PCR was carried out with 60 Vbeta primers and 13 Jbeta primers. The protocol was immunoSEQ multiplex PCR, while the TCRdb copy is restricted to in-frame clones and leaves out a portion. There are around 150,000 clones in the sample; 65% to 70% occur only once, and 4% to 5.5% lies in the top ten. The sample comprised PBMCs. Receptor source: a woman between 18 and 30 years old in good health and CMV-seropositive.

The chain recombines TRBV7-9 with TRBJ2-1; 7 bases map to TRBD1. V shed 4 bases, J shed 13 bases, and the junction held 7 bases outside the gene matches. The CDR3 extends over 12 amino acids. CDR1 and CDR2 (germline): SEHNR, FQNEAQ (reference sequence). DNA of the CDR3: TGTGCCAGCAGCTACGCTTCAGGGGGACAGTTCTTC. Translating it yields CASSYASGGQFF.

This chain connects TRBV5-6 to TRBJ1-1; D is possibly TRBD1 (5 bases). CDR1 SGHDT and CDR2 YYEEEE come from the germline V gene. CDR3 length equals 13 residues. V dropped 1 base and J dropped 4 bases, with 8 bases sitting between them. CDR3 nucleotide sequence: TGTGCCAGCAGCTTGACCAGGGCCACTGAAGCTTTCTTT. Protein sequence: CASSLTRATEAFF.

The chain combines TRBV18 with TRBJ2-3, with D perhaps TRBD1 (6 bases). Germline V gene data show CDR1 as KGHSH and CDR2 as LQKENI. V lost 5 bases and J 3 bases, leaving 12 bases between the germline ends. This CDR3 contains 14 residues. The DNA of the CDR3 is TGTGCCAGCTCAGGACAGTTGGAGACAGATACGCAGTATTTT. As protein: CASSGQLETDTQYF.

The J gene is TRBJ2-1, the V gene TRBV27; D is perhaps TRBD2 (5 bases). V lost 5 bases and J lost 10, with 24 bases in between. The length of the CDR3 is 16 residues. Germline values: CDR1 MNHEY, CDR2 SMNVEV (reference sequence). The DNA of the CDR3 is TGTGCCAGCAGTAGAACGCGGGCCGGACGAATACGCGAGCAGTTCTTC. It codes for CASSRTRAGRIREQFF.

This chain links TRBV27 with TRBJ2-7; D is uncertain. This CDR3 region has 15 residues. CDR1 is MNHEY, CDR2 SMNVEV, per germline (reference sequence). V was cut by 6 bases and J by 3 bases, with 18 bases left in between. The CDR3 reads CASSAVFNSNYEQYF. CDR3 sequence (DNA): TGTGCCAGCAGCGCAGTTTTTAACAGCAACTACGAGCAGTACTTC.

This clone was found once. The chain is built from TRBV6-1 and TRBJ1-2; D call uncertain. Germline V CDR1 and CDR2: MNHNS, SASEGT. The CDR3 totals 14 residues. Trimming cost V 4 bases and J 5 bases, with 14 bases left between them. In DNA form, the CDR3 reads TGTGCCAGCAGTGGAGGGTCCGGGCCGTATGGCTACACCTTC. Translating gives CASSGGSGPYGYTF.

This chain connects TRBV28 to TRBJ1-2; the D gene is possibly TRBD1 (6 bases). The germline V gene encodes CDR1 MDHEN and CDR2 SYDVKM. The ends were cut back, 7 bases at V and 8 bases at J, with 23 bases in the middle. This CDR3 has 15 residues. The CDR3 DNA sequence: TGTGCCAGCACCGACTCCGCCACGGGGGGCGGGGGCTACACCTTC. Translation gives CASTDSATGGGGYTF.

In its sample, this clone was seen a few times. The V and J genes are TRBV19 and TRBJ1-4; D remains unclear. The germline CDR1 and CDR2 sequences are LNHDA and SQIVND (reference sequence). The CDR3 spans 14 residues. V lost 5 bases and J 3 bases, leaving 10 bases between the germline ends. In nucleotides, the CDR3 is TGTGCCAGTAGTCCAAGCACGGCTAATGAAAAACTGTTTTTT. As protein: CASSPSTANEKLFF. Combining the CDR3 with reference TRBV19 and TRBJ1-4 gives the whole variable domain DGGITQSPKYLFRKEGQNVTLSCEQNLNHDAMYWYRQDPGQGLRLIYYSQIVNDFQKGDIAEGYSVSREKKESFPLTVTSAQKNPTAFYLCASSPSTANEKLFFGSGTQLSVL.

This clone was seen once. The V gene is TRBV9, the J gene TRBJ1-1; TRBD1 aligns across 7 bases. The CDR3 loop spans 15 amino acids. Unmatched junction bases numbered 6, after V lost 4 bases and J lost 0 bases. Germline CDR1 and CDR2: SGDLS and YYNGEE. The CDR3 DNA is TGTGCCAGCAGCATGTACGACAGGGTGAACACTGAAGCTTTCTTT. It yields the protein CASSMYDRVNTEAFF.

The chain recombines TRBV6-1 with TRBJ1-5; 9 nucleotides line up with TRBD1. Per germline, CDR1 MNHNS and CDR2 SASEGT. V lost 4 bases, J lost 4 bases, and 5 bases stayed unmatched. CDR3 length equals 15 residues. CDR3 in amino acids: CASSAPTGGNQPQHF. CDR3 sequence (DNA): TGTGCCAGCAGTGCACCGACAGGGGGGAATCAGCCCCAGCATTTT.

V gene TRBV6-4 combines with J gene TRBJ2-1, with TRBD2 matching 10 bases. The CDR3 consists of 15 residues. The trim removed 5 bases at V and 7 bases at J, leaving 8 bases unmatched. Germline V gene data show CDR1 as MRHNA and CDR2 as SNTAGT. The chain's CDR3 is CASSPGLASRNEQFF. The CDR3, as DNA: TGTGCCAGCAGTCCGGGACTAGCGTCGAGGAATGAGCAGTTCTTC.

CDR3 loop: CAWGKREFYNEQFF. CDR3 in DNA: TGTGCCTGGGGCAAGCGGGAGTTTTACAATGAGCAGTTCTTC. The chain joins TRBV30 to TRBJ2-1, with 8 positions matching TRBD2. The length of the CDR3 is 14 residues. CDR1 and CDR2 (germline): GTSNPN, SVGIG (reference sequence). V dropped 5 bases and J dropped 4; count of bases not matched to a gene: 7.

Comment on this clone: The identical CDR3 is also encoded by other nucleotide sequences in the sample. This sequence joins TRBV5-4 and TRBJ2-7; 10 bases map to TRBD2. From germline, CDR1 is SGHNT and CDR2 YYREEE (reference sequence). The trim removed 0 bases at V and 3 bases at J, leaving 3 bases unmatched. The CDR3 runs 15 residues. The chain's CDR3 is CASSLGTSGNYEQYF. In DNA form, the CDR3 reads TGTGCCAGCAGCTTGGGGACTAGCGGAAACTACGAGCAGTACTTC.

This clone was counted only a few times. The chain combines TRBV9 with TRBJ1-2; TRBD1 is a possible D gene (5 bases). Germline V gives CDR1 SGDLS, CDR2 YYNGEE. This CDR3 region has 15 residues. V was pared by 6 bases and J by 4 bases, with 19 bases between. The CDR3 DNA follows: TGTGCCAGCACCGGTGACAGTTGGGGGGGCTATGGCTACACCTTC. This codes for CASTGDSWGGYGYTF.